This TCR beta chain was documented in a study of post-analysis software for immune sequencing data. Germline V lookup: CDR1 SGHTA, CDR2 FQGNSA. Trimming removed 4 bases from V and 3 bases from J; junction bases left unmatched: 5. CDR3 length: 14 residues. Study-level findings and limits: Multiple sclerosis was associated with a significant reduction in normalized Chao1 diversity relative to controls. Controls showed lower frequencies than patients for several TRBV segments, and TRBV5-6, TRBV5-1 and TRBV20-1 were among these.

Prepared TCR beta cDNA libraries contained unique molecular identifiers. There were roughly 0.95 to 10 million T cells, and about 500,000 cDNA molecules came from them. TCRdb re-called the PCR reads with MiXCR, one entry per CDR3 protein. This table holds some 260,000 distinct CDR3 sequences, 36% found once. Turning to this clonotype: What it binds is not known.

The specimen sequenced was blood. The clonotype originates from a girl aged 5 to 17 with multiple sclerosis. The J gene is TRBJ2-7, the V gene TRBV7-2, with TRBD2 matching 8 bases. This CDR3 is CASSWTGTSYEQYF. CDR3 nucleotides: TGTGCCAGCAGCTGGACCGGGACTAGCTACGAGCAGTACTTC.